The T cell receptor beta chain under discussion was sequenced for a study of CD8 T cells in ankylosing spondylitis. Findings and caveats of the study: The study identified a TCR beta motif of under ten highly homologous variants that appeared characteristic of ankylosing spondylitis blood.

Germline CDR1 LNHDA, CDR2 SQIVND (reference sequence). V dropped 5 bases and J dropped 3 bases, with 14 bases sitting between them. The CDR3 has 15 residues. This clonotype has a count of ten or more. The antigen is unknown. Each TCR beta library was made by quantitative 5'-RACE that incorporated molecular barcodes. TCRdb passed the 5' RACE reads through MiXCR, listing each CDR3 protein once. Among about 240,000 distinct CDR3 sequences listed, 8% to 9.5% were seen once. The chain recombines TRBV19 with TRBJ1-5; D is ambiguous. The sequenced sample consisted of blood, either unsorted or a sorted T cell fraction (not recorded which). The origin of this receptor is a male donor with ankylosing spondylitis or in good health (not recorded which). The CDR3 sequence: CASSPAGPINQPQHF. The CDR3 DNA reads as TGTGCCAGTAGTCCTGCTGGGCCGATCAATCAGCCCCAGCATTTT. The whole variable domain, remainder taken from reference TRBV19 and TRBJ1-5, is DGGITQSPKYLFRKEGQNVTLSCEQNLNHDAMYWYRQDPGQGLRLIYYSQIVNDFQKGDIAEGYSVSREKKESFPLTVTSAQKNPTAFYLCASSPAGPINQPQHFGDGTRLSIL.